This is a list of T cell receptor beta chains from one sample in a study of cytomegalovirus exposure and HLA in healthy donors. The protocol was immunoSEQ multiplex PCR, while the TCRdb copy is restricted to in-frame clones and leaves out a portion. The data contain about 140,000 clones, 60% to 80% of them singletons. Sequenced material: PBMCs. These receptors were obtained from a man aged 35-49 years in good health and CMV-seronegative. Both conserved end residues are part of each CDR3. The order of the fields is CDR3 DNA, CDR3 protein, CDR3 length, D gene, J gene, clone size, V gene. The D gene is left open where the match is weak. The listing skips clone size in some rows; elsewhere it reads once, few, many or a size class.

TGTGCCAGCAGCTTAGCAGACTTTCGAACCTACAATGAGCAGTTCTTC | CASSLADFRTYNEQFF | 16 | NA | TRBJ2-1 | NA | TRBV7-9
TGTGCCAGCAGCTTAGGGTTTCTAGCCCGGGAGACCCAGTACTTC | CASSLGFLARETQYF | 15 | NA | TRBJ2-5 | NA | TRBV7-8
TGTGCCAGCAGCGGATGGGACAGCTCTGGAAACACCATATATTTT | CASSGWDSSGNTIYF | 15 | TRBD1 | TRBJ1-3 | NA | TRBV7-9
TGTGCCAGCAGCTCCCCGACTAGGGGCCTATACGAGCAGTACTTC | CASSSPTRGLYEQYF | 15 | NA | TRBJ2-7 | NA | TRBV7-6
TGCGCCAGCAGCCAGGAGACAGGGAACATGAACACTGAAGCTTTCTTT | CASSQETGNMNTEAFF | 16 | TRBD1 | TRBJ1-1 | NA | TRBV5-1
TGTGCCAGCAGAAAGCAAGGGACTCGGGGTCAGCCCCAGCATTTT | CASRKQGTRGQPQHF | 15 | NA | TRBJ1-5 | NA | TRBV27
TGTGCCAGCAGCACTAGTCCCGGGGGTGCCCAGCCCCAGCATTTT | CASSTSPGGAQPQHF | 15 | NA | TRBJ1-5 | NA | TRBV7-8
TGCGCCAGCAGCTTAAACGGGGTCGACCCCGGAAACACCATATATTTT | CASSLNGVDPGNTIYF | 16 | NA | TRBJ1-3 | NA | TRBV5-1
TGTGCCAGCAGTCTGACCGGGACTAGCGGGGGGGCCGGCACAGATACGCAGTATTTT | CASSLTGTSGGAGTDTQYF | 19 | TRBD2 | TRBJ2-3 | NA | TRBV2
TGTGCCAGCAAACAGGGGTCCTACGAGCAGTACTTC | CASKQGSYEQYF | 12 | TRBD1 | TRBJ2-7 | NA | TRBV6-5
TGCAGCGTTGCCGTCTCCTACGAGCAGTACTTC | CSVAVSYEQYF | 11 | NA | TRBJ2-7 | NA | TRBV29-1
TGTGCCAGCAGTTCCCCAGGGACAGGGTATGAAAAACTGTTTTTT | CASSSPGTGYEKLFF | 15 | TRBD1 | TRBJ1-4 | NA | TRBV28
TGTGCCAGCTCACCACTTCAGGGGACCCCAAACACTGAAGCTTTCTTT | CASSPLQGTPNTEAFF | 16 | NA | TRBJ1-1 | NA | TRBV18
TGTGCCAGCAGTGGGACAGGGGGCTGGAACACTGAAGCTTTCTTT | CASSGTGGWNTEAFF | 15 | TRBD1 | TRBJ1-1 | NA | TRBV2
TGTGCCAGCAGCTTATGGGGACAGGTTCGTTACGAGCAGTACTTC | CASSLWGQVRYEQYF | 15 | TRBD1 | TRBJ2-7 | NA | TRBV7-9
TGTGCCAGCAGTCGCGGACAAAAGGGGAACATTCAGTACTTC | CASSRGQKGNIQYF | 14 | NA | TRBJ2-4 | NA | TRBV28
TGTGCCAGCACCCCGGGACTCACAGATACGCAGTATTTT | CASTPGLTDTQYF | 13 | NA | TRBJ2-3 | NA | TRBV7-6
TGTGCCAGCAGCGGACAGGGGGTGGCGGTGGAAAAACTGTTTTTT | CASSGQGVAVEKLFF | 15 | TRBD1 | TRBJ1-4 | NA | TRBV6-5
TGCGCCAGCCGTGACGGGACAAATTATCCGGGAAACACCATATATTTT | CASRDGTNYPGNTIYF | 16 | NA | TRBJ1-3 | NA | TRBV5-1
TGTGCCAGTAGAGAGAACAGGGGAACGAACACCGGGGAGCTGTTTTTT | CASRENRGTNTGELFF | 16 | TRBD1 | TRBJ2-2 | NA | TRBV19
TGTGCCTGGAAGGCCAGGGCCTACTCCTACGAGCAGTACTTC | CAWKARAYSYEQYF | 14 | NA | TRBJ2-7 | NA | TRBV30
TGTGCCAGTAGTCCGCGGGAGACCGGGGAGCTGTTTTTT | CASSPRETGELFF | 13 | TRBD2 | TRBJ2-2 | NA | TRBV19
TGCGCCAGCAGCTTGGATTTCAGGGCAAACGAGCAGTACTTC | CASSLDFRANEQYF | 14 | NA | TRBJ2-7 | NA | TRBV5-1
TGTGCCAGCAGCTGGACAGGGGGCCCAATCAATGAAAAACTGTTTTTT | CASSWTGGPINEKLFF | 16 | TRBD1 | TRBJ1-4 | NA | TRBV5-4
TGCGCCAGCAGCTTTCTACAAGAGACCCAGTACTTC | CASSFLQETQYF | 12 | NA | TRBJ2-5 | NA | TRBV5-1
TGTGCCAGTAGTATCTCAGACTATAGCAATCAGCCCCAGCATTTT | CASSISDYSNQPQHF | 15 | NA | TRBJ1-5 | NA | TRBV19
TGCGCCAGCAGGAACTACCCTCTAGCGGGGGGTGAATCTAGCACAGATACGCAGTATTTT | CASRNYPLAGGESSTDTQYF | 20 | TRBD2 | TRBJ2-3 | NA | TRBV5-1
TGTGCCAGCAGCTTAGCGCCTCCGACAGGGATGAGCACAGATACGCAGTATTTT | CASSLAPPTGMSTDTQYF | 18 | TRBD1 | TRBJ2-3 | few | TRBV7-6
TGTGCCAGCAGTCCACTAGCGGGGGGGCTGTCCAATGAGCAGTTCTTC | CASSPLAGGLSNEQFF | 16 | TRBD2 | TRBJ2-1 | NA | TRBV2
TGTGCCAGCAGGCGGGACCGCTCCTACGAGCAGTACTTC | CASRRDRSYEQYF | 13 | NA | TRBJ2-7 | NA | TRBV5-4
TGTGCCAGCAGCCTGACAGGGGGCGCCGGTACGCAGTATTTT | CASSLTGGAGTQYF | 14 | TRBD1 | TRBJ2-3 | NA | TRBV28
TGTGCCAGCAGTGAATTGGGGCAGTTAGCCTACAATGAGCAGTTCTTC | CASSELGQLAYNEQFF | 16 | NA | TRBJ2-1 | NA | TRBV2
TGTGCCATCAGTGGGACTAGCGGGGAGCAATGGGATACGCAGTATTTT | CAISGTSGEQWDTQYF | 16 | TRBD2 | TRBJ2-3 | few | TRBV10-3
TGTGCCACCCGGACAGGGAAATACGAGCAGTACTTC | CATRTGKYEQYF | 12 | TRBD1 | TRBJ2-7 | NA | TRBV6-1
TGTGCCAGCAGCTGGGGGACTTCTTACGAGCAGTACTTC | CASSWGTSYEQYF | 13 | NA | TRBJ2-7 | NA | TRBV5-4
TGTGCTGTATCCGGGACAGGCTATGGCTACACCTTC | CAVSGTGYGYTF | 12 | TRBD1 | TRBJ1-2 | NA | TRBV10-3
TGTGCCAGCAGCTTCGGACAGGGCTATGGCTACACCTTC | CASSFGQGYGYTF | 13 | TRBD1 | TRBJ1-2 | NA | TRBV7-9
TGCGCCAGCAGCTTGAGTCCCGGGGGGTCCTCCTACGAGCAGTACTTC | CASSLSPGGSSYEQYF | 16 | TRBD2 | TRBJ2-7 | NA | TRBV5-1
TGTGCCAGCAGTGAATGGAGTCCCCAGCATTTT | CASSEWSPQHF | 11 | NA | TRBJ1-5 | NA | TRBV6-5
TGTGCCAGTAGGGCGGACAGGGTTGAAGCTTTCTTT | CASRADRVEAFF | 12 | TRBD1 | TRBJ1-1 | NA | TRBV19
TGTGCCAGCAGTTATAGGGGGGGCTCTGGCTACACCTTC | CASSYRGGSGYTF | 13 | NA | TRBJ1-2 | NA | TRBV6-5
TGTGCCAGCAGTTATGATATCAGCTCCTACGAGCAGTACTTC | CASSYDISSYEQYF | 14 | NA | TRBJ2-7 | NA | TRBV6-6
TGTGCCAGCAGTGGAAAGGGACATAACACCGGGGAGCTGTTTTTT | CASSGKGHNTGELFF | 15 | NA | TRBJ2-2 | NA | TRBV6-1
TGTGCCAGCAGCCAAGCTCCGGGGGGAAGGCGAGACGGCAGCCAGAACACTGAAGCTTTCTTT | CASSQAPGGRRDGSQNTEAFF | 21 | NA | TRBJ1-1 | few | TRBV14
TGTGCCAGCAGCTTGGACAGGGTGAACACTGAAGCTTTCTTT | CASSLDRVNTEAFF | 14 | TRBD1 | TRBJ1-1 | NA | TRBV7-8
TGCGCCAGCAGCGCTATCTCCGAGGGTCTATGGGCCCTCGTTACCTATGGCTACACCTTC | CASSAISEGLWALVTYGYTF | 20 | NA | TRBJ1-2 | NA | TRBV5-1
TGCAGCGCCGACGACAGGAACTATGGCTACACCTTC | CSADDRNYGYTF | 12 | NA | TRBJ1-2 | NA | TRBV29-1
TGTGCCAGCAGCCAGGAACCTCCGGGACAAATGAACACTGAAGCTTTCTTT | CASSQEPPGQMNTEAFF | 17 | NA | TRBJ1-1 | NA | TRBV4-2
TGCGCCAGCAGCGCGTCGCTGGGGCAGAACACTGAAGCTTTCTTT | CASSASLGQNTEAFF | 15 | NA | TRBJ1-1 | NA | TRBV5-1
TGCGCCAGCAGCTTGGAAAAGCGAAACAATGAGCAGTTCTTC | CASSLEKRNNEQFF | 14 | NA | TRBJ2-1 | NA | TRBV5-1
TGTGCCAGCAGCCTACTAGCGATAGATACGCAGTATTTT | CASSLLAIDTQYF | 13 | TRBD2 | TRBJ2-3 | NA | TRBV2
TGCGCCAGCAGCTTCAGCCCGGGACTAGCGCGTCGCGTTAGACCCACAGATACGCAGTATTTT | CASSFSPGLARRVRPTDTQYF | 21 | TRBD2 | TRBJ2-3 | NA | TRBV5-1